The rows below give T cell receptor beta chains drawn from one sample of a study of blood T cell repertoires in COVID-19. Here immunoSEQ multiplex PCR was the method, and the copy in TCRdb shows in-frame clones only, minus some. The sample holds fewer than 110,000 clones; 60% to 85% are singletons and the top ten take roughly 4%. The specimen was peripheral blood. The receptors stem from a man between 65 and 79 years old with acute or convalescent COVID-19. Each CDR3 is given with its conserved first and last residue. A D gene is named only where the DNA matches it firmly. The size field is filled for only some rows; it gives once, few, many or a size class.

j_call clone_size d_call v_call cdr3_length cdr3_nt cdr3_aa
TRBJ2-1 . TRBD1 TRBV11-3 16 TGTGCCAGCAGCTTAGATGACAGGGCTTCAGGTAATGAGCAGTTCTTC CASSLDDRASGNEQFF
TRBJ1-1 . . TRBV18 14 TGTGCCAGCTCACGTGAAAACATGAACACTGAAGCTTTCTTT CASSRENMNTEAFF
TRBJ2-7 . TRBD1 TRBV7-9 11 TGTGCCAGCAGCCTCAGACAGGGGCAGTACTTC CASSLRQGQYF
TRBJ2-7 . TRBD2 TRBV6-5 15 TGTGCCAGCAAGGAGGGTAGCGGGGGATCCTACGAGCAGTACTTC CASKEGSGGSYEQYF
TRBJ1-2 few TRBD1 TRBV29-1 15 TGCAGCGTTGAAGATCGGCCGGACAGGGACTATGGCTACACCTTC CSVEDRPDRDYGYTF
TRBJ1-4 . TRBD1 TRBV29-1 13 TGCAGCGCATCGACAGGGGGTTGGGAAAAACTGTTTTTT CSASTGGWEKLFF
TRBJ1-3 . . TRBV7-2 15 TGTGCCAGCAGCTCAGGGGCAGAGGCCGGAAACACCATATATTTT CASSSGAEAGNTIYF
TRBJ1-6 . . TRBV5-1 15 TGCGCCAGCAGAGGGGCGATGTTTTTTAATTCACCCCTCCACTTT CASRGAMFFNSPLHF
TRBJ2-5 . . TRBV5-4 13 TGTGCCAGCAGTTTTGACAGGCGGGAGACCCAGTACTTC CASSFDRRETQYF
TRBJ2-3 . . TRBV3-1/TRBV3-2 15 TGTGCCAGCAGCCAAGAGGCCAGGGGCGGGGATACGCAGTATTTT CASSQEARGGDTQYF
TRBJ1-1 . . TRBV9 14 TGTGCCAGCAGTAACCAACCGATCGGCACTGAAGCTTTCTTT CASSNQPIGTEAFF
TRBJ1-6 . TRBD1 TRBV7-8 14 TGTGCCAGCAGTTGGGACAGGAGTGATTCACCCCTCCACTTT CASSWDRSDSPLHF
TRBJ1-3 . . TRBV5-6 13 TGTGCCAGCAGCTTTGGCAGGGGAAACACCATATATTTT CASSFGRGNTIYF
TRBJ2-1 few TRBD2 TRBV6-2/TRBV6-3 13 TGTGCCAGCAGTAGGGGACTAGCGGGGGAGCAGTTCTTC CASSRGLAGEQFF
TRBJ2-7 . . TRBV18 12 TGTGCCAGCTCACGACAGGACTACGAGCAGTACTTC CASSRQDYEQYF
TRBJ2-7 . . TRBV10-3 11 TGTGCCATCAGTGCCCACTACGAGCAGTACTTC CAISAHYEQYF
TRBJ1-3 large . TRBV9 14 TGTGCCAGCAGCGCTTATGGGGGGTCGGACACCATATATTTT CASSAYGGSDTIYF
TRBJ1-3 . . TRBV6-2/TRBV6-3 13 TGTGCCAGCAGCTCCGTTGTTCTAAACACCATATATTTT CASSSVVLNTIYF
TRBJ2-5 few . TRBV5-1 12 TGCGCCAGCAGCTTGTCGTTGGAGGCCCAGTACTTC CASSLSLEAQYF
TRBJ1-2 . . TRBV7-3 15 TGTGCCAGCAGCCCAAAGTCGGGGTTTGAAGAGGGCTACACCTTC CASSPKSGFEEGYTF
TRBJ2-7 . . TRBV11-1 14 TGTGCCAGCAGAGGAAGGACAGCACTCGACGAGCAGTACTTC CASRGRTALDEQYF
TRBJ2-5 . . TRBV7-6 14 TGTGCCAGCAGCTTTAGGGGTCCCCAAGAGACCCAGTACTTC CASSFRGPQETQYF
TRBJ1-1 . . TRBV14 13 TGTGCCAGCAGCCAAACCGAGGGTACTGAAGCTTTCTTT CASSQTEGTEAFF
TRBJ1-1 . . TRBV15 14 TGTGCCACCAGCAGTGGGGGGATGAACACTGAAGCTTTCTTT CATSSGGMNTEAFF
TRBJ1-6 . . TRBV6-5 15 TGTGCCAGCAGTTACGTAACAGGGTCGAATTCACCCCTCCACTTT CASSYVTGSNSPLHF
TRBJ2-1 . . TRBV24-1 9 TGTGCCACGCTAGGTGAGCAGTTCTTC CATLGEQFF
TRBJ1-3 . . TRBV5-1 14 TGCGCCAGCAGCTTCCAGGGCTTTGGAAACACCATATATTTT CASSFQGFGNTIYF
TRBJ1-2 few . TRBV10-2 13 TGCGCCAGCAGTCAGGGTCCTAACTATGGCTACACCTTC CASSQGPNYGYTF
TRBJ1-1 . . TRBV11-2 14 TGTGCCAGCAGCTTAGGGGCAGGGGACACTGAAGCTTTCTTT CASSLGAGDTEAFF
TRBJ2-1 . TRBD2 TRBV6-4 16 TGTGCCAGCAGTTTCAGGGGAGCGGGGGGTACCAATGAGCAGTTCTTC CASSFRGAGGTNEQFF
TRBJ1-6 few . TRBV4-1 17 TGCGCCAGCAGCCAAGACCCCGCCGGGGTAAGACATTCACCCCTCCACTTT CASSQDPAGVRHSPLHF
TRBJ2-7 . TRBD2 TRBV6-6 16 TGTGCCAGCAGTCAACCCTCTAGCGGGGGGTCCCTAGAGCAGTACTTC CASSQPSSGGSLEQYF
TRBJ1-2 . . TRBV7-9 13 TGTGCCAGCAGCTGGCGACCCGGGAATGGCTACACCTTC CASSWRPGNGYTF
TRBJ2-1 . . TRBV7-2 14 TGTGCCAGCAGCACCTACGGGACTTACAATGAGCAGTTCTTC CASSTYGTYNEQFF
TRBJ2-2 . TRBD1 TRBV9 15 TGTGCCAGCAGCTCCGGGACAGGGCCCACCGGGGAGCTGTTTTTT CASSSGTGPTGELFF
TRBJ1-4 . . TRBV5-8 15 TGTGCCAGCAGCTTGATGGGGCCTGGCAATGAAAAACTGTTTTTT CASSLMGPGNEKLFF
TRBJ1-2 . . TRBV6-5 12 TGTGCCAGCACCGACACCCAATATGGCTACACCTTC CASTDTQYGYTF
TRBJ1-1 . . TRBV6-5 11 TGTGCCAGCAGTTACTTAACTGAAGCTTTCTTT CASSYLTEAFF
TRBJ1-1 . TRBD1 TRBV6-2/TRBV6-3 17 TGTGCCAGCAGTTACATTCTCGGGACAGCCGGGGACACTGAAGCTTTCTTT CASSYILGTAGDTEAFF
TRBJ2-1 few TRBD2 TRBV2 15 TGTGCCAGCAGGGGGACTAGCGGGTCCCACAATGAGCAGTTCTTC CASRGTSGSHNEQFF
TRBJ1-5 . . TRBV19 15 TGTGCCAGTACCCAATCGGCAGGGGTGAATCAGCCCCAGCATTTT CASTQSAGVNQPQHF
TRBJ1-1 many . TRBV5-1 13 TGCGCCAGCAGGCGGGAGGGAGGCACTGAAGCTTTCTTT CASRREGGTEAFF
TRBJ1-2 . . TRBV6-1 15 TGTGCCAGCAGTGAAGCGCCTGGGGGCGGCTATGGCTACACCTTC CASSEAPGGGYGYTF
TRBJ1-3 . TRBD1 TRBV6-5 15 TGTGCCAGCCAAAAGGGGACAGTCTCTGGAAACACCATATATTTT CASQKGTVSGNTIYF
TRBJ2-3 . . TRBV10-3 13 TGTGCCATCAGTGAGTCGAGGGAACTAACGCAGTATTTT CAISESRELTQYF